This TCR beta chain derives from a study of cytomegalovirus exposure and HLA in healthy donors. Background on the study: A preliminary data release comprised 91 million or so unique TCRs obtained from HLA-typed donors. Study-wide points: In a later analysis, donors in an Asian-associated ancestry cluster reportedly had fewer N-insertions in productive TCRs than the cohort mean. Exclusion as indistinguishable affected some V segments, including TRBV6-2 and TRBV6-3.

Germline trimming cut 0 bases from V and 2 bases from J; bases unmatched to any gene: 7. Germline V CDR1 and CDR2: LGHNT, FRNRAP. The CDR3 is made up of 18 amino acids. This clone was seen a handful of times. Its antigen is not known. PCR involved 60 Vbeta and 13 Jbeta primers. The assay was immunoSEQ multiplex PCR, and TCRdb's table has in-frame clones only and misses some. The sample contains about 170,000 clones, less than 90% of which appear only once. The sample taken for sequencing was PBMCs. This sequence originates from a boy between 2 and 10 years old in good health and CMV-seronegative. This rearrangement joins TRBV12-5 to TRBJ2-5; 12 nucleotides agree with TRBD1. The CDR3 is CASGLVLGDRGLQETQYF. CDR3 in DNA: TGTGCTAGTGGTTTGGTACTGGGGGACAGGGGGCTTCAAGAGACCCAGTACTTC. Full variable domain (rest looked up from reference TRBV12-5 and TRBJ2-5): DARVTQTPRHKVTEMGQEVTMRCQPILGHNTVFWYRQTMMQGLELLAYFRNRAPLDDSGMPKDRFSAEMPDATLATLKIQPSEPRDSAVYFCASGLVLGDRGLQETQYFGPGTRLLVL.